This TCR beta chain was identified in a study of T-cell memory formation after mild COVID-19. TCRdb passed the 5' RACE reads through MiXCR, listing each CDR3 protein once. The table includes roughly 150,000 distinct CDR3 sequences, 10% to 15% detected once. The CDR3 is 14 residues long. Trimming cost V 6 bases and J 8 bases; bases outside gene matches: 9. The TCR originated in a man between 18 and 35 years old who had mild COVID-19 (a few samples of this study predate the infection). Cell type and time point are not known. Sequences were obtained from PBMCs or a T cell subset sorted from them (not recorded which). The rearrangement uses TRBV12-3 or TRBV12-4 and TRBJ2-3; TRBD2 agrees at 9 bases. CDR3 in amino acids: CASSRASGVGTQYF. DNA of the CDR3: TGTGCCAGCAGCCGTGCTAGCGGGGTCGGTACGCAGTATTTT.